Shown below are 8 T cell receptor beta chains from a single sample sequenced in a study of vaccination and CD4 T cells after COVID-19. The Oncomine TCR Beta short-read assay was applied to DNA of cultured CD4+ T cells. Using its own MiXCR run on the PCR reads, TCRdb lists one record per CDR3 protein. Found here are under 4,000 distinct CDR3 sequences, 17% of them singletons; the top ten hold approximately 16%. Regarding treatment: roughly 10-day PBMC culture with coronavirus spike peptide pools or control peptides (ViraFEST assay). These receptors lack a known antigen. The sample comprised CD4+ T cells from blood, cultured in vitro. These receptors all come from a human donor who had recovered from COVID-19.

In regard to this clonotype: It may be a read error: a sequence one base away is much more abundant. This chain connects TRBV24-1 to TRBJ1-5; D ambiguous. This CDR3 is built from 14 residues. Per germline, CDR1 KGHDR and CDR2 SFDVKD. CDR3 region: CVTSDPYSNQPQHF. The CDR3 coding sequence is TGTGTCACCAGTGACCCCTATAGCAATCAGCCCCAGCATTTT.

The V gene is TRBV9, the J gene TRBJ2-5; 9 bases agree with TRBD2. Per germline, CDR1 SGDLS and CDR2 YYNGEE. There are 17 residues in the CDR3. J was trimmed by 2 bases and V by 3 bases; bases with no gene match: 11. The CDR3: CASSAIPRAGGQETQYF. CDR3 nucleotides: TGTGCCAGCAGCGCCATCCCCCGGGCGGGGGGGCAAGAGACCCAGTACTTC.

Sample share makes this clonotype large (0.1 to 1%). The CDR3 DNA is TGTGCCAGCAGCTTAGGGTTGGGCGCAGGGATTTACGAGCAGTACTTC. As protein: CASSLGLGAGIYEQYF. V gene TRBV11-2 combines with J gene TRBJ2-7, with a weak D call TRBD1 (5 bases). CDR1 is SGHAT and CDR2 is FQNNGV in the germline V gene. The CDR3 has 16 amino acids. The ends were cut back, 1 base at V and 4 bases at J, with 17 bases in the middle.

The chain combines TRBV6-1 with TRBJ1-2; TRBD1 agrees at 9 bases. Germline CDR1 and CDR2: MNHNS and SASEGT. The CDR3 runs to 15 residues. The V and J ends lost 2 bases and 5 bases, in that order; junction bases with no gene match: 6. The CDR3 nucleotides are TGTGCCAGCAGTGAAATCCTGACAGGGGGGTATGGCTACACCTTC. Its protein is CASSEILTGGYGYTF.

By share, this clonotype counts as medium-sized (0.01 to 0.1%). The CDR3 DNA reads as TGCGGGGCCCTTAGGGAATCTAAAAACATTCAGTACTTC. Protein: CGALRESKNIQYF. V usage is TRBV20-1 and J usage is TRBJ2-4, with D possibly being TRBD1 (5 bases). CDR1 DFQATT and CDR2 SNEGSKA come from the germline V gene (reference sequence). This CDR3 region has 13 residues.

This clonotype was counted a few times. This sequence joins TRBV12-3 or TRBV12-4 and TRBJ1-1, with a possible D match to TRBD1 (5 bases). The CDR3 extends over 15 amino acids. The V end lost 2 bases, the J end lost 4 bases, and 14 bases lay between the germline ends. DNA of the CDR3: TGTGCCAGCAGTTTACGGTGGGGCCCGGGCACTGAAGCTTTCTTT. Its translation is CASSLRWGPGTEAFF.

V gene TRBV18 combines with J gene TRBJ2-5, with a possible D match to TRBD1 (6 bases). The CDR3 runs 18 residues. The germline gives CDR1 KGHSH, CDR2 LQKENI. The V end lost 0 bases, the J end lost 5 bases, and 22 bases lay between the germline ends. The CDR3, as DNA: TGTGCCAGCTCACCACCGCAGGGGCGGAAGTATAATACTGAGACCCAGTACTTC. Its translation is CASSPPQGRKYNTETQYF.

This sequence joins TRBV3-1 and TRBJ2-7; TRBD2 agrees at 9 bases. Germline V gene data show CDR1 as LGHDT and CDR2 as YNNKEL (reference sequence). Trimming removed 4 bases from V and 3 bases from J; junction bases left unmatched: 4. The CDR3 loop spans 14 amino acids. CDR3 protein: CASSPAGGGYEQYF. CDR3 in DNA: TGTGCCAGCAGCCCAGCGGGGGGCGGCTACGAGCAGTACTTC.